This T cell receptor (beta chain) was sequenced for a study of blood T cell repertoires in COVID-19. The wider study: Spain, Italy and the United States supplied samples that represented acute and convalescent COVID-19. The cDNA or gDNA used as material had been derived from T cells, B-cell-depleted T cells, or PBMCs.

The CDR3 has 14 amino acids. CDR1 is LNHDA and CDR2 is SQIVND in the germline V gene (reference sequence). The trim removed 1 base at V and 4 bases at J, leaving 1 base unmatched. Original processing notes: The assay estimated nucleated cells by amplifying reference gene primers. TCRdb's table, derived via immunoSEQ multiplex PCR, lists solely in-frame clones and lacks some. V, J and clone size are those of that table, while D and trimming were read from the DNA. Of tens of thousands of clones listed, almost 85% are singletons. This clone was detected once. The chain recombines TRBV19 with TRBJ1-5, with 7 nucleotides matching TRBD1. The specimen was peripheral blood. The receptor comes from a man aged 45-65 years with active or convalescent COVID-19. CDR3 residues: CASSIGTGNQPQHF. In DNA, the CDR3 is TGTGCCAGTAGTATAGGGACAGGTAATCAGCCCCAGCATTTT.